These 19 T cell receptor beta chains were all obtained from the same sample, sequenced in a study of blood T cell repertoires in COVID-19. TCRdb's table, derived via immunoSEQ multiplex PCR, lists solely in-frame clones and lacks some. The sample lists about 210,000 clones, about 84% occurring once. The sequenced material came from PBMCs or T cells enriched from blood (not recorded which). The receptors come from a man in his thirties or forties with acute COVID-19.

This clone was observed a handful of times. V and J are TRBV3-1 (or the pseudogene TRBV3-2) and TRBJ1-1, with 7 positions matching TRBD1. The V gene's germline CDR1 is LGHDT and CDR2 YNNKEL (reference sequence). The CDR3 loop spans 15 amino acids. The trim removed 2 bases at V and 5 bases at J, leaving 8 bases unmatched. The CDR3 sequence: CASSQSDRALTEAFF. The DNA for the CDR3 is TGTGCCAGCAGCCAAAGCGACAGGGCCCTGACTGAAGCTTTCTTT.

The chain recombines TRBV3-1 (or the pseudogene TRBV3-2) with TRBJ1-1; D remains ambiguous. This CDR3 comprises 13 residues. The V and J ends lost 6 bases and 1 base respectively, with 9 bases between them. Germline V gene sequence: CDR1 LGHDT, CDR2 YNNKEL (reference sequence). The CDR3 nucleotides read TGTGCCAGCAGTGTACAGCAGAACACTGAAGCTTTCTTT. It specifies CASSVQQNTEAFF.

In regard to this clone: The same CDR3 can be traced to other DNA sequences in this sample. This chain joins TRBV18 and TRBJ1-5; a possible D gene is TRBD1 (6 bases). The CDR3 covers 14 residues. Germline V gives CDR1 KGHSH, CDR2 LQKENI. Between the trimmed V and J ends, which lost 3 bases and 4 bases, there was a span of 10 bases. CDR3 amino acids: CASSPGQGNQPQHF. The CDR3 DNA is TGTGCCAGCTCACCGGGCCAGGGGAATCAGCCCCAGCATTTT.

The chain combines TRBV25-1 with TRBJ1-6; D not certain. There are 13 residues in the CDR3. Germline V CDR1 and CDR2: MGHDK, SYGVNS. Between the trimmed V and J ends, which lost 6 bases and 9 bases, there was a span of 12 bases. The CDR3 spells CASRASAGSPLHF. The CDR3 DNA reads TGTGCCAGCAGGGCCTCTGCGGGTTCACCCCTCCACTTT.

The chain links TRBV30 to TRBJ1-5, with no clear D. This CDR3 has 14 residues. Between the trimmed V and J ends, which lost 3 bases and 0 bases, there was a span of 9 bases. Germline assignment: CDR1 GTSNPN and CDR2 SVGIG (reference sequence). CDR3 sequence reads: CAWSGGVSNQPQHF. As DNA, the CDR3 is TGTGCCTGGAGCGGAGGCGTTAGCAATCAGCCCCAGCATTTT.

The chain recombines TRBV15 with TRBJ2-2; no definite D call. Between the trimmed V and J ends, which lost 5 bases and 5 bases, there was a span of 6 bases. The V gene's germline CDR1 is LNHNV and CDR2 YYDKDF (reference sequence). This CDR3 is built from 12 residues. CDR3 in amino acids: CATSLETGELFF. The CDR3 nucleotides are TGTGCCACCAGCCTAGAGACCGGGGAGCTGTTTTTT.

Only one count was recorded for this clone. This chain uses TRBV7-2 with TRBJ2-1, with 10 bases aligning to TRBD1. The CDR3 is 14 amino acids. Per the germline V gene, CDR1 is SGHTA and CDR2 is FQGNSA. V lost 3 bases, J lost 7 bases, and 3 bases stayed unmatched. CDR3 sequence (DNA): TGTGCCAGCAGCTTCATGGGACAGGGGAATGAGCAGTTCTTC. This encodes CASSFMGQGNEQFF.

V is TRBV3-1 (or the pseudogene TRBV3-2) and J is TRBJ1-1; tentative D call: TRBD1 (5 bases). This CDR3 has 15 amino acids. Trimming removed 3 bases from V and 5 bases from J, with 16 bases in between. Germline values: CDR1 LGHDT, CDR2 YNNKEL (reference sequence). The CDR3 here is CASSHPLAGGTEAFF. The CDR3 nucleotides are TGTGCCAGCAGCCACCCATTAGCGGGGGGAACTGAAGCTTTCTTT.

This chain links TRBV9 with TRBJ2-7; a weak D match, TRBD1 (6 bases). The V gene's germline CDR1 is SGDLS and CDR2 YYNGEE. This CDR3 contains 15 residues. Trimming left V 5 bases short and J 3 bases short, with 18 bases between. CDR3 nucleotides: TGTGCCAGCAGTGTTGCAGGGCAGGGGTTCTACGAGCAGTACTTC. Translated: CASSVAGQGFYEQYF.

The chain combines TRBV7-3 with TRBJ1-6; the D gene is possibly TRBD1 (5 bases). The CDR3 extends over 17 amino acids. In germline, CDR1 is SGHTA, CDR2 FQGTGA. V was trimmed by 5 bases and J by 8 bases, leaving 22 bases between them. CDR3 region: CASSTPSSRGSYSPLHF. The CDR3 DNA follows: TGTGCCAGCAGCACGCCGTCGAGCCGGGGGTCCTATTCACCCCTCCACTTT.

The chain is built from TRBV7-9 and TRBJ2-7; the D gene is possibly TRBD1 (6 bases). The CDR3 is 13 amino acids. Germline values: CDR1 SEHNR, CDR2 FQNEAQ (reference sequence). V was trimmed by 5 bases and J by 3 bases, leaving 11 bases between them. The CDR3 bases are TGTGCCAGCAGCCTACAGGGACACTACGAGCAGTACTTC. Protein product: CASSLQGHYEQYF.

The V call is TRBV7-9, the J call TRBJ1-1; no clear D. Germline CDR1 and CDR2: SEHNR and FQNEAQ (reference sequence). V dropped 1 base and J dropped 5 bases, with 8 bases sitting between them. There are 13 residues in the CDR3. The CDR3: CASSLEERTEAFF. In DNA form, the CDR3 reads TGTGCCAGCAGCTTAGAGGAGAGGACTGAAGCTTTCTTT.

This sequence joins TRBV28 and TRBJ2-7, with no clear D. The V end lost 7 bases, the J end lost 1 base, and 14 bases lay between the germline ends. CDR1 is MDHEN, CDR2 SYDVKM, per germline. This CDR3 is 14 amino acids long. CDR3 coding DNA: TGTGCCAGCATGAGCCCCTCGACTTCCTACGAGCAGTACTTC. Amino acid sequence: CASMSPSTSYEQYF.

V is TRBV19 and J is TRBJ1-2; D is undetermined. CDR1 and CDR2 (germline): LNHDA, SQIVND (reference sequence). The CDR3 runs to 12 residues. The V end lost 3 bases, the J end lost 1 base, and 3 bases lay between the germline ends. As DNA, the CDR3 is TGTGCCAGTAGTATCCTTAACTATGGCTACACCTTC. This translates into CASSILNYGYTF.

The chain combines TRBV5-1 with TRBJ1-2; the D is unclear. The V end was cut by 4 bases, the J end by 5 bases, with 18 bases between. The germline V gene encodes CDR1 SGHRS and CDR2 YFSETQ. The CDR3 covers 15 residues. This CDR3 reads CASSHPQSSNYGYTF. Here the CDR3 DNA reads TGCGCCAGCAGCCACCCACAATCGTCGAATTATGGCTACACCTTC.

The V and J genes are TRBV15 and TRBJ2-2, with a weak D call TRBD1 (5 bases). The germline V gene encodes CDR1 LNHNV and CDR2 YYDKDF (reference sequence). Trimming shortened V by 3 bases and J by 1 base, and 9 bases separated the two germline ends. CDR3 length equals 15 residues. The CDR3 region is CATSRDGQNTGELFF. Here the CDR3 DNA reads TGTGCCACCAGCAGGGACGGACAGAACACCGGGGAGCTGTTTTTT. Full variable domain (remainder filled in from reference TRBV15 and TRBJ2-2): DAMVIQNPRYQVTQFGKPVTLSCSQTLNHNVMYWYQQKSSQAPKLLFHYYDKDFNNEADTPDNFQSRRPNTSFCFLDIRSPGLGDTAMYLCATSRDGQNTGELFFGEGSRLTVL.

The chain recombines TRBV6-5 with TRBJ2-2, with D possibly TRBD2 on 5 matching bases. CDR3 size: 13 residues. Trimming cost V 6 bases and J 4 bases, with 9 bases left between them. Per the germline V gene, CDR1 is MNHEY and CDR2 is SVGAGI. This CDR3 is CASSDRGTGELFF. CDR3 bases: TGTGCCAGCAGCGACCGGGGCACCGGGGAGCTGTTTTTT.

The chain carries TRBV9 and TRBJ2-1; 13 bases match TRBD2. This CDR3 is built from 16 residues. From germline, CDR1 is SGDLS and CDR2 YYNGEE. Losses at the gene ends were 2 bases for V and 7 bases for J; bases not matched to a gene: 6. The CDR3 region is CASSVTSGGAWNEQFF. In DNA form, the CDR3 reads TGTGCCAGCAGCGTTACTAGCGGGGGGGCCTGGAATGAGCAGTTCTTC.

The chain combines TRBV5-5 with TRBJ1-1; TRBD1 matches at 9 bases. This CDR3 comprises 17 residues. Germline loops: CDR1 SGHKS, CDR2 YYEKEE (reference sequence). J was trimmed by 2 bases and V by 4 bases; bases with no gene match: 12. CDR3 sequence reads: CASSQLDRGGSNTEAFF. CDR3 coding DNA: TGTGCCAGCAGCCAACTAGACAGGGGGGGTAGTAACACTGAAGCTTTCTTT.